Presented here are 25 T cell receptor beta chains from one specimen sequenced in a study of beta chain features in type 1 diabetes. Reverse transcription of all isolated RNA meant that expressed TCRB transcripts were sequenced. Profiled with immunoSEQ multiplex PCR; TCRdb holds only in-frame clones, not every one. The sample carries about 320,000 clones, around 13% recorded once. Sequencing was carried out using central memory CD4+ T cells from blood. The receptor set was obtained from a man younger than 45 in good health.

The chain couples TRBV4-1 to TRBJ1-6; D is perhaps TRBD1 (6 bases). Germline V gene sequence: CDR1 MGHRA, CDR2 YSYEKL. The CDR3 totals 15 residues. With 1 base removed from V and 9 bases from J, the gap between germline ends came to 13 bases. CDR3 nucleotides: TGCGCCAGCAGCCAAGGGGGAGGGGGGCTTTCACCCCTCCACTTT. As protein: CASSQGGGGLSPLHF.

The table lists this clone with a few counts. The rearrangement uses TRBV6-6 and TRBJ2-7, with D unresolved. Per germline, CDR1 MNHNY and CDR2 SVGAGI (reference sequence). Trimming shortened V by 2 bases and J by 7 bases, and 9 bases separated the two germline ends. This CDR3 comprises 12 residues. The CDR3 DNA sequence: TGTGCCAGCAGTTACCCCGGTCCTGAGCAGTACTTC. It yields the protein CASSYPGPEQYF.

In DNA form, the CDR3 reads TGTGCCAGCAGTTACTCGCCAGGGGCAGGGGAAAAACTGTTTTTT. This encodes CASSYSPGAGEKLFF. V and J are TRBV6-6 and TRBJ1-4; weak D call: TRBD1 (6 bases). This CDR3 spans 15 amino acids. CDR1 and CDR2 from the germline V gene are MNHNY and SVGAGI (reference sequence). V lost 0 bases and J 8 bases, leaving 13 bases between the germline ends.

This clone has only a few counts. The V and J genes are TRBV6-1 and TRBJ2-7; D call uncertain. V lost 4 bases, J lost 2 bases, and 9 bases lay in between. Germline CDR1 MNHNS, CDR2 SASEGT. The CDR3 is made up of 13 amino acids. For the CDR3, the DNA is TGTGCCAGCAGTGTGTCGTACACCTACGAGCAGTACGTC. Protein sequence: CASSVSYTYEQYV.

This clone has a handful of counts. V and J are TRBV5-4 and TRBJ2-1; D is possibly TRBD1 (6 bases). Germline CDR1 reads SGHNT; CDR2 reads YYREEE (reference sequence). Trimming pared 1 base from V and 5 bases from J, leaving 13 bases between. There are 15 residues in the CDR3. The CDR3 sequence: CASSLRGSRDNEQFF. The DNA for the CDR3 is TGTGCCAGCAGCTTGAGGGGGAGCAGAGACAATGAGCAGTTCTTC.

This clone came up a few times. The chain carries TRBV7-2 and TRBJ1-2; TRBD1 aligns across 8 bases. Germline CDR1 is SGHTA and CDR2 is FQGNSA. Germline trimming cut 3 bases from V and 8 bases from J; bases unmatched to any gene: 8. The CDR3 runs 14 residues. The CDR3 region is CASSLETGARGYTF. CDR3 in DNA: TGTGCCAGCAGCTTGGAGACAGGGGCACGGGGCTACACCTTC.

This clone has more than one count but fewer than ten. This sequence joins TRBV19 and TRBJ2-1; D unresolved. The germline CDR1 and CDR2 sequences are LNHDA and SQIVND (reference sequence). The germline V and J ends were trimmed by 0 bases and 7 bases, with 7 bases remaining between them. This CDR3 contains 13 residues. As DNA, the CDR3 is TGTGCCAGTAGTATAGATATTTCTAATGAGCAGTTCTTC. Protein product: CASSIDISNEQFF.

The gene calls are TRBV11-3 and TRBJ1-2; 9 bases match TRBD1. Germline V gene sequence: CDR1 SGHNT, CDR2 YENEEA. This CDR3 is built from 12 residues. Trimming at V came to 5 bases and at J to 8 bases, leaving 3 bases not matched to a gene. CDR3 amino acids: CASSIGQGGYTF. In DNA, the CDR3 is TGTGCCAGCAGCATTGGACAGGGGGGCTACACCTTC.

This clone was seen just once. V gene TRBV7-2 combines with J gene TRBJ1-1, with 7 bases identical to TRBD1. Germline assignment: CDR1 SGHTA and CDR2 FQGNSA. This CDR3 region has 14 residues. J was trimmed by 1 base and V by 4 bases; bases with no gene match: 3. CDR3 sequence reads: CASSWGQTNTEAFF. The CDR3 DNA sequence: TGTGCCAGCAGCTGGGGACAGACGAACACTGAAGCTTTCTTT.

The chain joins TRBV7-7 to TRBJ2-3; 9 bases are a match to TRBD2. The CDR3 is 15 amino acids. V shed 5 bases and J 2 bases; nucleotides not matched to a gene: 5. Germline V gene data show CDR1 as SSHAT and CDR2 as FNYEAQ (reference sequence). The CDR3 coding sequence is TGTGCCAGCAGCGTAGGGACTAGCCTCACAGATACGCAGTATTTT. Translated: CASSVGTSLTDTQYF.

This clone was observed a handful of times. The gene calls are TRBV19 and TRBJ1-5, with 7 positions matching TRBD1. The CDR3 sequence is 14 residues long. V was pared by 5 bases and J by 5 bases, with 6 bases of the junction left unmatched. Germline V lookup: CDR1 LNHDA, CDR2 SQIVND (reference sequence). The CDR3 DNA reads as TGTGCCAGTAGTTTCAGACAGGGAGATCAGCCCCAGCATTTT. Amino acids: CASSFRQGDQPQHF.

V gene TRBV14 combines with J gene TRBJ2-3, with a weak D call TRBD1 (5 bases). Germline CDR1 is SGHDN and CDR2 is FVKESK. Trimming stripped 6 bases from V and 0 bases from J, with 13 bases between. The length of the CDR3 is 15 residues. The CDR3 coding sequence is TGTGCCAGCAGTATATCAGCAGGGAGCACAGATACGCAGTATTTT. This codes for CASSISAGSTDTQYF.

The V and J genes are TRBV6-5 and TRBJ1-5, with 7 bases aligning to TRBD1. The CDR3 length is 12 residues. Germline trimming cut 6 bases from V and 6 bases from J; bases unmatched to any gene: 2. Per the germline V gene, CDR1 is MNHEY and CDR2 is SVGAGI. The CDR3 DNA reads TGTGCCAGCAGACAGGGGAGTCAGCCCCAGCATTTT. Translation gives CASRQGSQPQHF.

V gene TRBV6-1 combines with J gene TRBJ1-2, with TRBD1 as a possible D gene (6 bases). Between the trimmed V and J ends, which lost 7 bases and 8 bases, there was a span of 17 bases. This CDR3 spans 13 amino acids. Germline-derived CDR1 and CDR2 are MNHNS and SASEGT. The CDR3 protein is CASTDWGAEGYTF. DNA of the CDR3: TGTGCCAGCACTGACTGGGGGGCAGAGGGCTACACCTTC.

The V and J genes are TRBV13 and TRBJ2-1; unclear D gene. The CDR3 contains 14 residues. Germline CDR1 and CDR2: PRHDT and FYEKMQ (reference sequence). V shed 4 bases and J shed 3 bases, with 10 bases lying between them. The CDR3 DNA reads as TGTGCCAGCAGCTCCGGACGGATCTACAATGAGCAGTTCTTC. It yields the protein CASSSGRIYNEQFF.

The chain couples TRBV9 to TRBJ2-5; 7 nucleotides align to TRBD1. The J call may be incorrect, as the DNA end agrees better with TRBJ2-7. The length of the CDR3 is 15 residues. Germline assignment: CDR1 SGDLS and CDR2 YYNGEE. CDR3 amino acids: CASSVDHRGLYEQYF. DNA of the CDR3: TGTGCCAGCAGCGTAGATCACAGGGGCCTCTACGAGCAGTACTTC.

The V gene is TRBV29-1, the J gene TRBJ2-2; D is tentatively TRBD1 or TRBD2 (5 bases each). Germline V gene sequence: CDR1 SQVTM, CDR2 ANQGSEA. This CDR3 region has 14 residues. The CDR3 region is CRPLGGGNTGELFF. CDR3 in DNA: TGCAGACCTCTGGGTGGGGGGAACACCGGGGAGCTGTTTTTT.

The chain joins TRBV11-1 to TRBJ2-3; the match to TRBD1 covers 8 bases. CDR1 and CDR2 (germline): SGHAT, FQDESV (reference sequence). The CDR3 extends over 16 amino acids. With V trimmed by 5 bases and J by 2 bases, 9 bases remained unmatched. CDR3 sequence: CASSGRGRMSTDTQYF. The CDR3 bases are TGTGCCAGCAGCGGCAGGGGGCGAATGTCCACAGATACGCAGTATTTT.

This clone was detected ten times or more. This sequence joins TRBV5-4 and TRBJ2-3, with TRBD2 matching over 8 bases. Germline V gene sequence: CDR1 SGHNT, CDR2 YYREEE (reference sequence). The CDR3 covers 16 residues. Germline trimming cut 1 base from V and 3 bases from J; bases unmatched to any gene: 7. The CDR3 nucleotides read TGTGCCAGCAGCTTGTATCAGCGGGGGAAGACAGATACGCAGTATTTT. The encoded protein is CASSLYQRGKTDTQYF. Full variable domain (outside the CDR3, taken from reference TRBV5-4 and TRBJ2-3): ETGVTQSPTHLIKTRGQQVTLRCSSQSGHNTVSWYQQALGQGPQFIFQYYREEENGRGNFPPRFSGLQFPNYSSELNVNALELDDSALYLCASSLYQRGKTDTQYFGPGTRLTVL.

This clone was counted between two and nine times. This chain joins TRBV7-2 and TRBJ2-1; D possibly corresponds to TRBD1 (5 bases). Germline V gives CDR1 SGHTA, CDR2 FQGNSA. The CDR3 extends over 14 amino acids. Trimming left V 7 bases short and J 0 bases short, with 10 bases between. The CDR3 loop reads CASTRQSSYNEQFF. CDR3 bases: TGTGCCAGCACCAGACAGAGCTCCTACAATGAGCAGTTCTTC. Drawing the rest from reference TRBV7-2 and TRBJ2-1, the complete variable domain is GAGVSQSPSNKVTEKGKDVELRCDPISGHTALYWYRQSLGQGLEFLIYFQGNSAPDKSGLPSDRFSAERTGGSVSTLTIQRTQQEDSAVYLCASTRQSSYNEQFFGPGTRLTVL.

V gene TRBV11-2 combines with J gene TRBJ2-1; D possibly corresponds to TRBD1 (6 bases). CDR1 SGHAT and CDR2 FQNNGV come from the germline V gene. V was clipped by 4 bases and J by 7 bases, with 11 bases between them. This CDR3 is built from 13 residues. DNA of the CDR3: TGTGCCAGCAGCTCACAGGGATATAATGAGCAGTTCTTC. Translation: CASSSQGYNEQFF. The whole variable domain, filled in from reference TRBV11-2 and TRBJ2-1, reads EAGVAQSPRYKIIEKRQSVAFWCNPISGHATLYWYQQILGQGPKLLIQFQNNGVVDDSQLPKDRFSAERLKGVDSTLKIQPAKLEDSAVYLCASSSQGYNEQFFGPGTRLTVL.

The CDR3 reads CASMDRRYSNQPQHF. In nucleotides, the CDR3 is TGTGCCAGCATGGACAGGCGATATAGCAATCAGCCCCAGCATTTT. The chain is built from TRBV6-1 and TRBJ1-5; 7 bases fit TRBD1. The V segment lost 7 bases and the J segment 0 bases; nucleotides outside the gene matches: 6. The CDR3 sequence is 15 residues long. Germline-derived CDR1 and CDR2 are MNHNS and SASEGT.

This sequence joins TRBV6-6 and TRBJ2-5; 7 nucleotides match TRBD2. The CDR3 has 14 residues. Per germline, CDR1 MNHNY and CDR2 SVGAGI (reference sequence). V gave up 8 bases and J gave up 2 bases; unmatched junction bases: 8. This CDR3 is CASGGGRKQETQYF. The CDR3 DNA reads TGTGCCAGCGGGGGAGGGCGGAAGCAAGAGACCCAGTACTTC.

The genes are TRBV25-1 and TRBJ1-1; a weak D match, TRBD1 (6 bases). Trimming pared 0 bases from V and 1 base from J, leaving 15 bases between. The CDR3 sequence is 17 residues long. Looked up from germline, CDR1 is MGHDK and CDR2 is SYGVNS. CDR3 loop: CASSEYFSGHQNTEAFF. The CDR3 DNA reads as TGTGCCAGCAGTGAATACTTTTCGGGACACCAGAACACTGAAGCTTTCTTT.

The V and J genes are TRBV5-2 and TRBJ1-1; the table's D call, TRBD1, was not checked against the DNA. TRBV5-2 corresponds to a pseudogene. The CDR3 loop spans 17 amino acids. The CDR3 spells CASSQRPGTFMNTEAFF. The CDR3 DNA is TGCGCCAGCAGCCAACGTCCCGGGACATTTATGAACACTGAAGCTTTCTTT.